This section outlines one TCR beta chain sequence together with its context. Its antigen is unidentified. Sequencing used immunoSEQ multiplex PCR; TCRdb keeps in-frame clones, though not all of them. The sample has 160,000 or so clones, 85% to 95% seen once. This record comes from a study of T cell responses to AZD1222 COVID-19 vaccine. The germline V gene encodes CDR1 MNHEY and CDR2 SVGEGT. V was cut by 2 bases and J by 2 bases, with 12 bases left in between. This CDR3 region has 15 residues. Whole-study findings and limits: CD4 TCRs linked to vaccination spanned spike, dominating at 160-218 and 743-854. A mostly white British donor set with more females was recruited, and clonal diversity was possibly underestimated. Repertoire collection took place solely once the T cell response had peaked. As reported, nearly half of all spike-specific TCRs target variant regions that are unmutated.

The receptor comes from an adult who received the AZD1222 COVID-19 vaccine. J is TRBJ1-2 and V is TRBV6-2 or TRBV6-3; D may be TRBD1 (5 bases). The specimen was peripheral blood, collected 28 days after the second AZD1222 dose. The CDR3: CASSYLYRTNYGYTF. CDR3 DNA sequence: TGTGCCAGCAGTTACCTGTACAGGACGAACTATGGCTACACCTTC.